These 30 T cell receptor beta chains originate from one sample sequenced in a study of radiotherapy plus CTLA-4 blockade in lung cancer. The method was immunoSEQ multiplex PCR; TCRdb's version includes in-frame clones alone and lacks a portion of them. The sample contains over 30,000 clones, 79% of which appear only once. The sample consisted of peripheral blood, taken from a patient treated with radiotherapy plus ipilimumab. The receptors come from a human donor with non-small cell lung cancer that progressed on radiotherapy plus ipilimumab.

This chain uses TRBV27 with TRBJ1-5, with 8 nucleotides matching TRBD1. CDR3 length equals 15 residues. The ends lost 6 bases at V and 4 bases at J; junction bases unmatched: 8. The germline V gene encodes CDR1 MNHEY and CDR2 SMNVEV (reference sequence). The CDR3, as DNA: TGTGCCAGCAGACGTTGGACAGGGACAAATCAGCCCCAGCATTTT. The encoded protein is CASRRWTGTNQPQHF.

The chain combines TRBV27 with TRBJ2-3; 10 nucleotides agree with TRBD1. This CDR3 comprises 18 residues. Germline-derived CDR1 and CDR2 are MNHEY and SMNVEV (reference sequence). J was trimmed by 4 bases and V by 8 bases; bases with no gene match: 18. CDR3 residues: CASGVPGQGPMSPDTQYF. The CDR3 bases are TGTGCCAGCGGCGTCCCGGGACAGGGGCCCATGAGTCCAGATACGCAGTATTTT.

The chain carries TRBV18 and TRBJ2-7, with a weak D call TRBD2 (5 bases). The CDR3 is 16 amino acids. CDR1 and CDR2 from the germline V gene are KGHSH and LQKENI. Trimming cost V 4 bases and J 2 bases, with 18 bases left between them. The CDR3 DNA reads as TGTGCCAGCTCACTACTCCCCGGGTCGGAGGCCTACGAGCAGTACTTC. Amino acids: CASSLLPGSEAYEQYF.

This chain joins TRBV5-5 and TRBJ2-2; 11 nucleotides align to TRBD2. The CDR3 has 17 amino acids. CDR1 and CDR2 (germline): SGHKS, YYEKEE (reference sequence). The V segment lost 4 bases and the J segment 7 bases; nucleotides outside the gene matches: 12. The CDR3 coding sequence is TGTGCCAGCAGCAGGACTAGCGGGTCCTTATCGATCGGGGAGCTGTTTTTT. Translating gives CASSRTSGSLSIGELFF.

V usage is TRBV18 and J usage is TRBJ2-1; 11 nucleotides agree with TRBD1. The length of the CDR3 is 15 residues. Per the germline V gene, CDR1 is KGHSH and CDR2 is LQKENI. The V gene end was trimmed by 3 bases and the J gene end by 7 bases; junction bases not matched to a gene: 5. This CDR3 is CASSPGQGELNEQFF. The CDR3 DNA follows: TGTGCCAGCTCACCGGGACAGGGGGAATTGAATGAGCAGTTCTTC.

The gene calls are TRBV2 and TRBJ1-5; possibly TRBD1 for D (5 bases). V was clipped by 0 bases and J by 1 base, with 7 bases between them. The CDR3 is made up of 15 amino acids. Germline values: CDR1 SNHLY, CDR2 FYNNEI. CDR3 sequence (DNA): TGTGCCAGCAGTGAAGCTTCAGGGAGCAATCAGCCCCAGCATTTT. Residues: CASSEASGSNQPQHF.

The gene calls are TRBV2 and TRBJ2-2; the match to TRBD1 covers 9 bases. Germline CDR1 reads SNHLY; CDR2 reads FYNNEI. V shed 6 bases and J 6 bases; nucleotides not matched to a gene: 11. The CDR3 is 16 residues long. The DNA for the CDR3 is TGTGCCAGCAGGACCCGGGACAGGGTATCAGCCGGGGAGCTGTTTTTT. Translating it yields CASRTRDRVSAGELFF.

The rearrangement links TRBV5-1 to TRBJ2-1; a weak D match, TRBD1 (5 bases). The ends were cut back, 4 bases at V and 5 bases at J, with 10 bases in the middle. In germline, CDR1 is SGHRS, CDR2 YFSETQ. This CDR3 region has 13 residues. In nucleotides, the CDR3 is TGCGCCAGCAGCAAGGACACCAACAATGAGCAGTTCTTC. Its translation is CASSKDTNNEQFF.

V and J are TRBV4-3 and TRBJ1-2; D gene uncertain. The V gene lost 0 bases and the J gene lost 0 bases, with 8 bases spanning the gap. The germline CDR1 and CDR2 sequences are LGHNA and YSLEER. The CDR3 totals 15 residues. This CDR3 is CASSQDSRTNYGYTF. CDR3 sequence (DNA): TGCGCCAGCAGCCAAGATTCCAGAACTAACTATGGCTACACCTTC.

This clone was counted between two and nine times. The chain recombines TRBV13 with TRBJ2-2; 13 positions match TRBD2. V shed 5 bases, J shed 5 bases, and the junction held 5 bases outside the gene matches. Germline V gives CDR1 PRHDT, CDR2 FYEKMQ (reference sequence). This CDR3 is 16 amino acids long. CDR3 in DNA: TGTGCCAGCAGCCCCCGGACTAGCGGGGGTACCGGGGAGCTGTTTTTT. It translates to CASSPRTSGGTGELFF.

This chain uses TRBV5-8 with TRBJ1-5; D gene uncertain. Trimming removed 0 bases from V and 0 bases from J, with 4 bases in between. Germline CDR1 is SGHTS and CDR2 is YDEGEE. The CDR3 is 14 amino acids. The CDR3 is CASSLEYSNQPQHF. CDR3 in DNA: TGTGCCAGCAGCTTGGAATATAGCAATCAGCCCCAGCATTTT.

J is TRBJ2-1 and V is TRBV6-6; 9 bases fit TRBD1. CDR1 and CDR2 from the germline V gene are MNHNY and SVGAGI (reference sequence). This CDR3 contains 13 residues. V lost 2 bases to trimming and J lost 16 bases; unmatched junction nucleotides: 9. Written as DNA, the CDR3 is TGTGCCAGCAGTTACGGGTCCGGGACAGGGCAATTCTTC. This translates into CASSYGSGTGQFF.

The table lists this clone with a count of one. CDR3 sequence reads: CASSRAGDRGEQFF. The DNA of the CDR3 is TGTGCCAGCAGTAGAGCGGGGGATCGTGGGGAGCAGTTCTTC. This chain uses TRBV2 with TRBJ2-1; 8 nucleotides match TRBD2. CDR1 and CDR2 from the germline V gene are SNHLY and FYNNEI. The CDR3 is made up of 14 amino acids. V was pared by 5 bases and J by 10 bases, with 10 bases of the junction left unmatched.

The V call is TRBV9, the J call TRBJ2-3, with 9 bases aligning to TRBD2. J was trimmed by 4 bases and V by 4 bases; bases with no gene match: 10. The CDR3 sequence is 16 residues long. The germline CDR1 and CDR2 sequences are SGDLS and YYNGEE. The CDR3 sequence: CASSSGVGGGADTQYF. The DNA for the CDR3 is TGTGCCAGCAGCAGTGGGGTAGGCGGGGGGGCAGATACGCAGTATTTT.

V gene TRBV18 combines with J gene TRBJ1-3; D unclear. This CDR3 has 14 residues. V lost 0 bases and J lost 4, with 7 bases in between. Per the germline V gene, CDR1 is KGHSH and CDR2 is LQKENI. The CDR3 reads CASSPPAGGNTIYF. The CDR3 bases are TGTGCCAGCTCACCACCTGCGGGGGGAAACACCATATATTTT.

The chain carries TRBV5-1 and TRBJ2-5; 10 bases are a match to TRBD1. Germline V lookup: CDR1 SGHRS, CDR2 YFSETQ. The CDR3 spans 15 residues. J gave up 1 base and V 6 bases, and 6 bases lay outside the gene matches. CDR3 sequence: CASTRTGGPQETQYF. CDR3 DNA sequence: TGCGCCAGCACTCGGACAGGGGGGCCCCAAGAGACCCAGTACTTC. The entire variable domain, with the rest obtained from reference TRBV5-1 and TRBJ2-5, is as follows: KAGVTQTPRYLIKTRGQQVTLSCSPISGHRSVSWYQQTPGQGLQFLFEYFSETQRNKGNFPGRFSGRQFSNSRSEMNVSTLELGDSALYLCASTRTGGPQETQYFGPGTRLLVL.

The genes are TRBV7-2 and TRBJ2-2, with 9 bases identical to TRBD2. Per the germline V gene, CDR1 is SGHTA and CDR2 is FQGNSA. V lost 4 bases, J lost 6 bases, and 3 bases stayed unmatched. This CDR3 comprises 14 residues. Written as DNA, the CDR3 is TGTGCCAGCAGCTCTATAGCGGGGGCCGGGGAGCTGTTTTTT. It specifies CASSSIAGAGELFF.

V gene TRBV11-3 combines with J gene TRBJ1-5; D possibly corresponds to TRBD1 (5 bases). V was shortened by 5 bases and J by 2 bases, with 16 bases between the two germline ends. The CDR3 covers 16 residues. Germline V gene lookup returns CDR1 SGHNT and CDR2 YENEEA. The CDR3: CASSLAGGGGNQPQHF. DNA for the CDR3: TGTGCCAGCAGCCTCGCGGGGGGTGGTGGCAATCAGCCCCAGCATTTT.

Only a few counts were recorded for this clone. The chain employs TRBV10-3 and TRBJ2-5; the match to TRBD2 covers 10 bases. CDR1 and CDR2 from the germline V gene are ENHRY and SYGVKD. The CDR3 contains 14 residues. Unmatched junction bases numbered 5, after V lost 5 bases and J lost 5 bases. The CDR3 sequence is CAISPTSGVETQYF. The CDR3 coding sequence is TGTGCCATCAGTCCAACTAGCGGGGTCGAGACCCAGTACTTC.

J is TRBJ2-3 and V is TRBV5-4; 7 bases align to TRBD2. The CDR3 is made up of 16 amino acids. Germline V gene sequence: CDR1 SGHNT, CDR2 YYREEE (reference sequence). J lost 6 bases, V lost 2 bases, and 12 bases had no gene match. CDR3 in DNA: TGTGCCAGCAGCTTAAGGGGCTACCGGGGGGACGATACGCAGTATTTT. Amino acids: CASSLRGYRGDDTQYF.

V usage is TRBV5-6 and J usage is TRBJ2-3; D is perhaps TRBD1 (6 bases). Germline CDR1 is SGHDT and CDR2 is YYEEEE. The length of the CDR3 is 15 residues. Trimming removed 4 bases from V and 2 bases from J, with 14 bases in between. The DNA of the CDR3 is TGTGCCAGCAGCCCCCCTGGGGGCTCCACAGATACGCAGTATTTT. As protein: CASSPPGGSTDTQYF. Together with reference TRBV5-6 and TRBJ2-3, the CDR3 gives the full variable domain: DAGVTQSPTHLIKTRGQQVTLRCSPKSGHDTVSWYQQALGQGPQFIFQYYEEEERQRGNFPDRFSGHQFPNYSSELNVNALLLGDSALYLCASSPPGGSTDTQYFGPGTRLTVL.

This chain links TRBV4-3 with TRBJ1-1; possible D gene TRBD1, 5 bases. Germline CDR1 LGHNA, CDR2 YSLEER. The CDR3 runs to 13 residues. Trimming left V 1 base short and J 6 bases short, with 9 bases between. CDR3 DNA: TGCGCCAGCAGCCAAGGCCAGGGCGCTGAAGCTTTCTTT. It encodes CASSQGQGAEAFF.

About this clone itself: One junction end disagrees with the germline gene, perhaps due to a read error. J is TRBJ1-2 and V is TRBV5-1; TRBD1 matches at 7 bases. Germline V CDR1 and CDR2: SGHRS, YFSETQ. This CDR3 contains 12 residues. CDR3 bases: TGCGCCAGCAGCCCCGGACAGGAGCATCTTATTTTC. This encodes CASSPGQEHLIF.

V gene TRBV10-1 combines with J gene TRBJ2-1, with TRBD2 matching over 9 bases. Per germline, CDR1 WNHNN and CDR2 SYGVQD (reference sequence). V lost 5 bases to trimming and J lost 7 bases; unmatched junction nucleotides: 9. CDR3 size: 15 residues. The CDR3 loop reads CASSPVGTSMNEQFF. In DNA, the CDR3 is TGCGCCAGCAGTCCGGTGGGGACTAGCATGAATGAGCAGTTCTTC.

This chain uses TRBV25-1 with TRBJ1-4; 8 positions match TRBD1. CDR1 MGHDK and CDR2 SYGVNS come from the germline V gene. The CDR3 is 15 amino acids. V lost 5 bases and J lost 8; bases outside the gene matches: 10. CDR3 in DNA: TGTGCCAGCAGTCCCGGGACAGGATCAGTGGAAAAACTGTTTTTT. Translated, it gives CASSPGTGSVEKLFF.

The rearrangement joins TRBV5-1 to TRBJ2-2; D gene unclear. V lost 0 bases and J lost 3, with 9 bases in between. The CDR3 has 15 residues. Per the germline V gene, CDR1 is SGHRS and CDR2 is YFSETQ. In DNA form, the CDR3 reads TGCGCCAGCAGCTTGGATACGGGTTACACCGGGGAGCTGTTTTTT. Amino acids: CASSLDTGYTGELFF. Supplemented by reference TRBV5-1 and TRBJ2-2, the full variable domain reads KAGVTQTPRYLIKTRGQQVTLSCSPISGHRSVSWYQQTPGQGLQFLFEYFSETQRNKGNFPGRFSGRQFSNSRSEMNVSTLELGDSALYLCASSLDTGYTGELFFGEGSRLTVL.

This clone was seen a few times. The rearrangement joins TRBV7-9 to TRBJ1-5; TRBD1 is a possible D gene (6 bases). Germline CDR1 reads SEHNR; CDR2 reads FQNEAQ (reference sequence). The V end was cut by 2 bases, the J end by 4 bases, with 15 bases between. This CDR3 has 16 amino acids. In DNA, the CDR3 is TGTGCCAGCAGCTTATCGGGTGGGGGCCCTAATCAGCCCCAGCATTTT. It codes for CASSLSGGGPNQPQHF.

This clone turned up a few times. The chain has TRBV7-9 and TRBJ2-6, with 7 positions matching TRBD1. The CDR3 is 15 amino acids. CDR1 is SEHNR, CDR2 FQNEAQ, per germline (reference sequence). With V trimmed by 5 bases and J by 2 bases, 3 bases remained unmatched. CDR3 sequence: CASSRDRAGANVLTF. The CDR3 bases are TGTGCCAGCAGCCGCGACAGGGCTGGGGCCAACGTCCTGACTTTC.

This chain uses TRBV4-3 with TRBJ2-3, with a tentative D call TRBD2 (5 bases). The germline gives CDR1 LGHNA, CDR2 YSLEER. The V and J ends lost 0 bases and 4 bases respectively, with 14 bases between them. This CDR3 has 16 amino acids. CDR3 nucleotide sequence: TGCGCCAGCAGCCAAGATAACACCCTAGCCGCAGATACGCAGTATTTT. Amino acids: CASSQDNTLAADTQYF.

The chain links TRBV7-2 to TRBJ2-7; a weak D match, TRBD2 (5 bases). V was pared by 3 bases and J by 3 bases, with 9 bases between. This CDR3 is built from 13 residues. Germline V gene lookup returns CDR1 SGHTA and CDR2 FQGNSA. CDR3 loop: CASSFGLNYEQYF. The CDR3 DNA reads TGTGCCAGCAGCTTTGGACTTAACTACGAGCAGTACTTC.